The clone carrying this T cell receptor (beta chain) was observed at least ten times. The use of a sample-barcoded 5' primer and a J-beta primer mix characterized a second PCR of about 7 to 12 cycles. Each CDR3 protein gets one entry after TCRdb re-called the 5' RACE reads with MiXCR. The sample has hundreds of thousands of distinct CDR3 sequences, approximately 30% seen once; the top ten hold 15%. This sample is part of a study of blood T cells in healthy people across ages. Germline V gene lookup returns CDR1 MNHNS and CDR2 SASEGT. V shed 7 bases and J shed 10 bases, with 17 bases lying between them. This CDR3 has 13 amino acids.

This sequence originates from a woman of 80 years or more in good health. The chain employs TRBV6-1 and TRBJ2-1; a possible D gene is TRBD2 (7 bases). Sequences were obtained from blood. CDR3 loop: CASKGRGGLEQFF. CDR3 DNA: TGTGCCAGCAAGGGTAGGGGGGGCCTCGAGCAGTTCTTC.